Listed here are 20 T cell receptor beta chains from one sample, sequenced in a study of neoadjuvant anti-PD-1 for oral cavity cancer. Time point described: after neoadjuvant nivolumab, at surgical resection. Data came from immunoSEQ multiplex PCR; TCRdb stores just in-frame clones and leaves some out. The table shows 55,000 to 80,000 clones, with 70% to 90% occurring only once. The source material was PBMCs, sampled after nivolumab (anti-PD-1) treatment. The source is a person between 40 and 85 years old with oral cavity squamous cell carcinoma.

The J gene is TRBJ1-2, the V gene TRBV19; TRBD1 agrees at 7 bases. This CDR3 has 15 residues. Germline-derived CDR1 and CDR2 are LNHDA and SQIVND (reference sequence). V lost 6 bases and J lost 4; bases outside the gene matches: 11. CDR3 DNA sequence: TGTGCCAGTAGCAACAACCCACAGGGGTTCTATGGCTACACCTTC. It specifies CASSNNPQGFYGYTF.

The V call is TRBV7-3, the J call TRBJ2-1, with TRBD2 matching 10 bases. The CDR3 consists of 16 residues. Germline loops: CDR1 SGHTA, CDR2 FQGTGA. Trimming cost V 0 bases and J 7 bases; bases outside gene matches: 6. CDR3 bases: TGTGCCAGCAGCTTAACCGCTAGCGGGAGTCAGAATGAGCAGTTCTTC. This sequence encodes CASSLTASGSQNEQFF.

The CDR3 DNA follows: TGTGCCAGCAGCTTGGAGAGTGACAGTTACAATGAGCAGTTCTTC. Its translation: CASSLESDSYNEQFF. The V and J genes are TRBV5-6 and TRBJ2-1; D perhaps matches TRBD1 (5 bases). Trimming took off 0 bases at V and 4 bases at J, with 11 bases between the two ends. The V gene's germline CDR1 is SGHDT and CDR2 YYEEEE. CDR3 length equals 15 residues.

The chain is built from TRBV30 and TRBJ1-4; D ambiguous. V lost 5 bases, J lost 4 bases, and 11 bases lay in between. The CDR3 is 13 amino acids. Per the germline V gene, CDR1 is GTSNPN and CDR2 is SVGIG (reference sequence). In DNA, the CDR3 is TGTGCCTGGTCCGCACAGATTAATGAAAAACTGTTTTTT. Its protein product is CAWSAQINEKLFF. Full variable domain (outside the CDR3, taken from reference TRBV30 and TRBJ1-4): SQTIHQWPATLVQPVGSPLSLECTVEGTSNPNLYWYRQAAGRGLQLLFYSVGIGQISSEVPQNLSASRPQDRQFILSSKKLLLSDSGFYLCAWSAQINEKLFFGSGTQLSVL.

The chain recombines TRBV5-6 with TRBJ1-1, with D hard to call. The ends were cut back, 4 bases at V and 1 base at J, with 14 bases in the middle. Germline V gene sequence: CDR1 SGHDT, CDR2 YYEEEE. The CDR3 is 15 residues long. The DNA for the CDR3 is TGTGCCAGCAGCATTACAAGATACCGGAACACTGAAGCTTTCTTT. Translating it yields CASSITRYRNTEAFF.

The chain recombines TRBV6-1 with TRBJ1-1, with TRBD1 matching over 8 bases. The CDR3 covers 12 residues. Per the germline V gene, CDR1 is MNHNS and CDR2 is SASEGT. The V gene end was trimmed by 6 bases and the J gene end by 5 bases; junction bases not matched to a gene: 2. CDR3 amino acids: CASSRGHTEAFF. CDR3 DNA: TGTGCCAGCAGCAGGGGGCATACTGAAGCTTTCTTT.

The rearrangement joins TRBV5-1 to TRBJ1-2; D is possibly TRBD1 (5 bases). CDR3 size: 16 residues. From germline, CDR1 is SGHRS and CDR2 YFSETQ. V lost 4 bases and J lost 0, with 16 bases in between. The CDR3 loop reads CASSQIRGPSNYGYTF. CDR3 nucleotide sequence: TGCGCCAGCAGCCAGATAAGGGGACCTTCTAACTATGGCTACACCTTC.

This clone was observed a single time. J is TRBJ1-2 and V is TRBV6-1; 7 bases agree with TRBD1. Looked up from germline, CDR1 is MNHNS and CDR2 is SASEGT. The length of the CDR3 is 13 residues. Trimming removed 7 bases from V and 5 bases from J; junction bases left unmatched: 7. This chain's CDR3 is CASTPDRDYGYTF. The DNA for the CDR3 is TGTGCCAGCACCCCCGACAGGGATTATGGCTACACCTTC.

The V call is TRBV19, the J call TRBJ2-1; D is tentatively TRBD1 or TRBD2 (5 bases each). Germline-derived CDR1 and CDR2 are LNHDA and SQIVND (reference sequence). The CDR3 has 15 amino acids. Trimming removed 1 base at V and 9 bases at J, with 16 bases between. CDR3 nucleotide sequence: TGTGCCAGTAGTATAGGTTTGCGAGGGGCGGTTGAGCAGTTCTTC. It translates to CASSIGLRGAVEQFF.

The chain links TRBV28 to TRBJ2-7; D possibly corresponds to TRBD2 (5 bases). V was pared by 3 bases and J by 4 bases, with 13 bases between. The CDR3 length is 14 residues. Looked up from germline, CDR1 is MDHEN and CDR2 is SYDVKM. This CDR3 reads CASSFLGPGYEQYF. The CDR3 coding sequence is TGTGCCAGCAGTTTCCTCGGACCGGGGTACGAGCAGTACTTC.

This clone was observed a few times. This chain connects TRBV9 to TRBJ1-4, with D unresolved. CDR1 is SGDLS, CDR2 YYNGEE, per germline. CDR3 length equals 15 residues. The V gene lost 3 bases and the J gene lost 8 bases, with 17 bases spanning the gap. DNA for the CDR3: TGTGCCAGCAGCGCCCCTGGAGATGGGGTCGAAAAACTGTTTTTT. Protein sequence: CASSAPGDGVEKLFF.

The chain has TRBV7-8 and TRBJ1-5, with 7 bases identical to TRBD1. This CDR3 is 15 amino acids long. The trim removed 5 bases at V and 7 bases at J, leaving 11 bases unmatched. The germline V gene has CDR1 SGHVS and CDR2 FQNEAQ. The CDR3 bases are TGTGCCAGCAGCATAGACAGGGCCCTTTTGCAGCCCCAGCATTTT. Translating it yields CASSIDRALLQPQHF. The complete variable domain, with remaining parts taken from reference TRBV7-8 and TRBJ1-5, reads GAGVSQSPRYKVAKRGQDVALRCDPISGHVSLFWYQQALGQGPEFLTYFQNEAQLDKSGLPSDRFFAERPEGSVSTLKIQRTQQEDSAVYLCASSIDRALLQPQHFGDGTRLSIL.

This clone appeared a single time. The gene calls are TRBV5-1 and TRBJ2-7; D is perhaps TRBD1 (6 bases). The germline V gene has CDR1 SGHRS and CDR2 YFSETQ. This CDR3 is built from 16 residues. V gave up 5 bases and J gave up 1 base, with 19 bases separating them. The CDR3 protein is CASRSYPQGKSYEQYF. The CDR3 DNA reads TGCGCCAGCAGATCTTACCCCCAGGGGAAATCCTACGAGCAGTACTTC.

The chain employs TRBV30 and TRBJ1-5; D is undetermined. CDR3 size: 13 residues. V was clipped by 5 bases and J by 2 bases, with 10 bases between them. From germline, CDR1 is GTSNPN and CDR2 SVGIG (reference sequence). This CDR3 reads CAWGLAGNQPQHF. In DNA form, the CDR3 reads TGTGCCTGGGGGCTGGCAGGCAATCAGCCCCAGCATTTT.

The chain recombines TRBV29-1 with TRBJ2-7; 7 nucleotides agree with TRBD1. Trimming took 6 bases from V and 4 from J; bases not matched to a gene: 12. Per germline, CDR1 SQVTM and CDR2 ANQGSEA. This CDR3 region has 14 residues. The CDR3 DNA reads as TGCAGCGTACGGCCAAGGGGGCGTCTGTACGAGCAGTACTTC. Amino acid sequence: CSVRPRGRLYEQYF.

The V call is TRBV6-4, the J call TRBJ2-1, with 7 bases fitting TRBD1. V dropped 0 bases and J dropped 7; count of bases not matched to a gene: 6. This CDR3 contains 15 residues. The germline CDR1 and CDR2 sequences are MRHNA and SNTAGT. The CDR3 loop reads CASSDSSRGRNEQFF. Here the CDR3 DNA reads TGTGCCAGCAGTGACTCGAGCAGGGGGAGAAATGAGCAGTTCTTC.

V gene TRBV4-1 combines with J gene TRBJ1-2; D possibly corresponds to TRBD1 (6 bases). Germline V gene lookup returns CDR1 MGHRA and CDR2 YSYEKL. Trimming stripped 1 base from V and 3 bases from J, with 18 bases between. The CDR3 spans 17 residues. The CDR3 DNA sequence: TGCGCCAGCAGCCAAGTCATTCAGAGGGGGGCCCACTATGGCTACACCTTC. It translates to CASSQVIQRGAHYGYTF.

The V gene is TRBV6-6, the J gene TRBJ1-4, with 9 bases that match TRBD1. The V gene's germline CDR1 is MNHNY and CDR2 SVGAGI (reference sequence). The CDR3 loop spans 13 amino acids. The ends lost 6 bases at V and 7 bases at J; junction bases unmatched: 3. The CDR3 region has the DNA TGTGCCAGCAGGACAGGGGGGGCTGAAAAACTGTTTTTT. This gives the protein CASRTGGAEKLFF.

In this sample, this clone turned up a few times. The genes are TRBV10-3 and TRBJ2-5, with D possibly matching TRBD1 (5 bases). The germline V gene encodes CDR1 ENHRY and CDR2 SYGVKD. The ends were cut back, 3 bases at V and 6 bases at J, with 8 bases in the middle. The CDR3 runs 12 residues. This CDR3 reads CAISDRVQTQYF. In nucleotides, the CDR3 is TGTGCCATCAGTGACAGGGTTCAGACCCAGTACTTC.

The chain employs TRBV11-2 and TRBJ1-6; D is undetermined. This CDR3 spans 13 amino acids. Trimming cost V 0 bases and J 14 bases, with 11 bases left between them. Germline V gene sequence: CDR1 SGHAT, CDR2 FQNNGV. The CDR3 is CASSLESPAALHF. The CDR3 DNA reads TGTGCCAGCAGCTTAGAGTCCCCCGCTGCCCTCCACTTT.